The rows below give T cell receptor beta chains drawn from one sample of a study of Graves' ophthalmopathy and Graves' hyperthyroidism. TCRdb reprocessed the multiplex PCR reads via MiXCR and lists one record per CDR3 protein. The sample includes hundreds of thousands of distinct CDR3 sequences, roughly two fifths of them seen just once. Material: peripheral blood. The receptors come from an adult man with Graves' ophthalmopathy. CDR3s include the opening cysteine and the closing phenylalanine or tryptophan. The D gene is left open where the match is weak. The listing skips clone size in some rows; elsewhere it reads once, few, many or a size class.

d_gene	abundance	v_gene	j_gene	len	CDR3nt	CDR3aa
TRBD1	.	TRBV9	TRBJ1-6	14	TGTGCCCGCAGCCAAGGACAGGGGAATTCACCCCTCCACTTT	CARSQGQGNSPLHF
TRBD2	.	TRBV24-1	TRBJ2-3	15	TGTGCCACCAGTGATTTGGGACTAGCGGCAGATACGCAGTATTTT	CATSDLGLAADTQYF
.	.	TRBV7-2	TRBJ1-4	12	TGTGCCAGCAGCTTTCACACGGGAAAACTGTTTTTT	CASSFHTGKLFF
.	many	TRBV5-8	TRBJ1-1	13	TGTGCCAGCAGCAGCACAGGACGGACTGAAGCTTTCTTT	CASSSTGRTEAFF
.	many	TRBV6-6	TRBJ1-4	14	TGTGCCAGCAGTGTGACAGCAACTAATGAAAAACTGTTTTTT	CASSVTATNEKLFF
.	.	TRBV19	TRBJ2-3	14	TGTGCCAGTAGTCCAAGACGGATCACAGATACGCAGTATTTT	CASSPRRITDTQYF
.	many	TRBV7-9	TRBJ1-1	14	TGTGCCAGCAGCCCTTCACACCTACCCGCTGAAGCTTTCTTT	CASSPSHLPAEAFF
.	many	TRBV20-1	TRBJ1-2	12	TGCAGTGCTACCCACGCAGACCATGGCTACACCTTC	CSATHADHGYTF
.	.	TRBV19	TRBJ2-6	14	TGTGCCAGTAGTATCGCTACTGGGGCCAACGTCCTGACTTTC	CASSIATGANVLTF
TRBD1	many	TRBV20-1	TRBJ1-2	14	TGCAGTGCTAGACCCTTAGAGACAGGGTTTGGCTACACCTTC	CSARPLETGFGYTF
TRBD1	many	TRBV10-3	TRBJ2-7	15	TGTGCCATCAGTGACGGGGGACAGGGGCCCTACGAGCAGTACTTC	CAISDGGQGPYEQYF
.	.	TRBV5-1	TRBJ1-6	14	TGCGCCAGCAGCTTGGGGTCAGGGAATTCACCCCTCCACTTT	CASSLGSGNSPLHF
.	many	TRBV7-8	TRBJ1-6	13	TGTGCCAGCAGCTTAGATCCCAATTCACCCCTCCACTTT	CASSLDPNSPLHF
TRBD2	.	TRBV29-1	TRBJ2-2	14	TGCAGCTCCGGACTAGCGGGGGTCACCGGGGAGCTGTTTTTT	CSSGLAGVTGELFF
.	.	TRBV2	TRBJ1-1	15	TGTGCCAGCACAAAGGGGGGCTCTGGAAAGACTGAAGCTTTCTTT	CASTKGGSGKTEAFF
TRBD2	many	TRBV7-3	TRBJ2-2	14	TGTGCCAGCAGCTCAGCTAGCGGGACCGGGGAGCTGTTTTTT	CASSSASGTGELFF
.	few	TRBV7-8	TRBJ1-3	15	TGTGCCAGCAGTTTGCGTTCTACGACTGGAAACACCATATATTTT	CASSLRSTTGNTIYF
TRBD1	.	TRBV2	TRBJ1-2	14	TGTGCCAGCAGGGGGGACAGGGGCCGGTATGGCTACACCTTC	CASRGDRGRYGYTF
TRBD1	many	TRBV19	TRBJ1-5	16	TGTGCCAGTAGTATAAGGCCGGGACAGGGGCATCAGCCCCAGCATTTT	CASSIRPGQGHQPQHF
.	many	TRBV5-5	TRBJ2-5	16	TGTGCCAGCAGCACCCTGCGAACGCCGTACCAAGAGACCCAGTACTTC	CASSTLRTPYQETQYF
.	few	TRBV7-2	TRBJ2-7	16	TGTGCCAGCAGCCCCAACCAGGCCGCGGCGGTCCACGAGCAGTACTTC	CASSPNQAAAVHEQYF
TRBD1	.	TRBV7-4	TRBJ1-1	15	TGTGCCAGCAGCATACCGGGACAGGCGAACACTGAAGCTTTCTTT	CASSIPGQANTEAFF
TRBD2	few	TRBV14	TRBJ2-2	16	TGTGCCAGCTCGCCGACTAGCGGGAGGACCACCGGGGAGCTGTTTTTT	CASSPTSGRTTGELFF
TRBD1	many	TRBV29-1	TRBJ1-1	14	TGCAGCGTTGAGATTACCGGGACAGGGACCGAAGCTTTCTTT	CSVEITGTGTEAFF